Below are 2 T cell receptor beta chains sequenced from a single sample in a study of OX40 agonist ivuxolimab in advanced cancers. Sequencing used immunoSEQ multiplex PCR; TCRdb keeps in-frame clones, though not all of them. The sample lists some 44,000 clones; just over 85% were seen once. Sequencing used CD4+ or CD8+ T cells sorted from blood, obtained in a trial of the OX40 agonist ivuxolimab. The receptors here all came from an adult with an advanced solid tumor such as melanoma, head and neck, liver or kidney cancer.

This chain joins TRBV27 and TRBJ2-7; TRBD1 might be the D (5 bases). Per germline, CDR1 MNHEY and CDR2 SMNVEV (reference sequence). Deletions cut 3 bases from V and 11 bases from J, with 14 bases between. The CDR3 sequence is 12 residues long. CDR3: CASSLSTGPKYV. DNA for the CDR3: TGTGCCAGCAGTTTGTCTACAGGACCAAAGTACGTC.

Points on this clone: The junction shows a germline mismatch at one end, possibly a read error. This chain links TRBV4-2 with TRBJ2-2; 9 nucleotides line up with TRBD2. The CDR3 is made up of 17 amino acids. The germline V gene encodes CDR1 LGHNA and CDR2 YNFKEQ. In DNA form, the CDR3 reads TGTGCCAGCAGTCAAGTTAGAGCGGGGGGGAACACCGGGGAGCTGTTTTTT. Protein: CASSQVRAGGNTGELFF.